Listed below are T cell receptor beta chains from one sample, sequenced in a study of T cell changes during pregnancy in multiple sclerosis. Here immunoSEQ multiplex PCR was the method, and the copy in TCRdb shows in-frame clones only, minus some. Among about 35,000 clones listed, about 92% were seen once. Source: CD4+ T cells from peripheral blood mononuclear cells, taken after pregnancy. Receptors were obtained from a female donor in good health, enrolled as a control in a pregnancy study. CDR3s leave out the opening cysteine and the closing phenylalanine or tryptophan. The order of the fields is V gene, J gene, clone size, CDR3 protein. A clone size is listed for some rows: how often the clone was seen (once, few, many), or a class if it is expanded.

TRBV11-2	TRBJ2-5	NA	ASRPPGQGALETQY
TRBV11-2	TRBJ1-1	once	ASRGPGQGNTEAF
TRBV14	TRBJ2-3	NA	ASSQIAGGRGTDTQY
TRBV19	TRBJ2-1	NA	ASSMGVAGVIDNEQF
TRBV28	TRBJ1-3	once	ASTRTGWSGNTIY
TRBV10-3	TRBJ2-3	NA	AINAGATDTQY
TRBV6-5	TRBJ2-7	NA	ASTLPGGYEQY
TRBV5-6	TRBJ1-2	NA	ASSFYSRQSFYGYT
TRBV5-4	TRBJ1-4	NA	ASSPGGVEEKLF
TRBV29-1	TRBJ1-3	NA	SARTGVAGNTIY
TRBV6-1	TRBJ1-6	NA	ASSELRINPLH
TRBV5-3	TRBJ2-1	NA	ARSGDYHSYNEQF
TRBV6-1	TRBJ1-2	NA	ASSEVGGQGHGYT
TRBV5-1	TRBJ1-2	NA	ASSPRTGGKGYT
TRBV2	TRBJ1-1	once	ASSVGEATEAF
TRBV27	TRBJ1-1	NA	ASSSTRQALNTEAF
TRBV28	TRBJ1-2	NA	ASSFRGLGGYT
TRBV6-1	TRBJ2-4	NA	ASAGGAKNIQY
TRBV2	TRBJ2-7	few	ASSDDRQKREQY
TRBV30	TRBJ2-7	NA	AWSVRGYEQY
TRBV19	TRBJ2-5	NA	ASRQGKETQY
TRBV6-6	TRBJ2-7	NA	ASRSTLEGGYEQY
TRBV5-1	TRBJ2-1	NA	ASSLGAQRASSYNEQF
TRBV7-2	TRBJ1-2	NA	ASSVGYSRDRSKYGYT
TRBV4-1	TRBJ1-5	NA	ASSQGTGDSQPQH
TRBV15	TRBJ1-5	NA	ATSRGQGSNQPQH
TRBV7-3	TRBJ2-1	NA	ASSSLSRGWGDEQF
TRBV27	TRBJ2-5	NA	ASREINEETQY
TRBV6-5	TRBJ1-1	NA	ASSYVRGQGNTEAF
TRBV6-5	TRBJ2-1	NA	ASSYWGQGAREQF